This TCR beta chain was retrieved from a study of blood T cell repertoires in COVID-19. Study-level background: Material from acute and convalescent COVID-19 was sourced from the United States, Italy and Spain. Nucleic acid was either cDNA or gDNA, and it came from T cells, B-cell-depleted T cells, or PBMCs.

Germline V CDR1 and CDR2: MNHEY, SVGAGI. The CDR3 loop spans 16 amino acids. V lost 0 bases to trimming and J lost 4 bases; unmatched junction nucleotides: 4. TCRdb's table, derived via immunoSEQ multiplex PCR, lists solely in-frame clones and lacks some. Here the sample spans 50,000 to 60,000 clones, about 83% being singletons. This sequence joins TRBV6-5 and TRBJ2-7, with TRBD2 matching 12 bases. The sequenced material came from peripheral blood. This TCR was recovered from a man in his forties with acute or convalescent COVID-19. CDR3 coding DNA: TGTGCCAGCAGTTACTCCGGGACTAGCGGGTTATACGAGCAGTACTTC. Amino acid sequence: CASSYSGTSGLYEQYF.